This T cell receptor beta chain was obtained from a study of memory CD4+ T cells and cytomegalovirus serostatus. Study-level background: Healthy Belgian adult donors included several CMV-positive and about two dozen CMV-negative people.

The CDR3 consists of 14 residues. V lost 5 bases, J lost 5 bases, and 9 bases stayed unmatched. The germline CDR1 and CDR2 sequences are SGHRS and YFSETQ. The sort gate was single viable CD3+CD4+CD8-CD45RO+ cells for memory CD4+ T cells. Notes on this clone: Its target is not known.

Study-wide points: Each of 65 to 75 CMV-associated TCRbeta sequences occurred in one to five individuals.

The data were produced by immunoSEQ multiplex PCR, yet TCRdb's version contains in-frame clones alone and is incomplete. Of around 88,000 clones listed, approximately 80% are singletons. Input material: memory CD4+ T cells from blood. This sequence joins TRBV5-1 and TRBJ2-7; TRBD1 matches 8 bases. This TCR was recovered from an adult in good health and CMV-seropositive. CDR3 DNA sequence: TGCGCCAGCAGTACCAACAGGGGGGATCACGAGCAGTACTTC. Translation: CASSTNRGDHEQYF.